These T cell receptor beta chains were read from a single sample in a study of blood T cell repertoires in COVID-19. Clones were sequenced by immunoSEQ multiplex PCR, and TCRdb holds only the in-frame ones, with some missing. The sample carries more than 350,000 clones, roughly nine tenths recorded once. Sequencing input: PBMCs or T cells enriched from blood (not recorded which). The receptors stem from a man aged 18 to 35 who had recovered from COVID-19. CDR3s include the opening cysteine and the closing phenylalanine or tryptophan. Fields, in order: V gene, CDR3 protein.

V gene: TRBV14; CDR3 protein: CASSPGTSGALITDTQYF
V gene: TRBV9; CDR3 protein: CASSATDVDSPLHF
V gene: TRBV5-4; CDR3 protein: CASSLAGGNNSPLHF
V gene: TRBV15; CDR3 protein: CATSRDHGTVYEQYF
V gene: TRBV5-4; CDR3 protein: CASSRGPSSGNTIYF
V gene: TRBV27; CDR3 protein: CASSLSIRPRDEAFF
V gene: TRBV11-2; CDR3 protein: CASSLVGGGVNTGELFF
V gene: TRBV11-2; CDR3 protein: CASSIRTAANEQFF
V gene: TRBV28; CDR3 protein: CASSSTFRVGGTDTQYF
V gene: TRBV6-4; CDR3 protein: CASRLAGGYNEQFF
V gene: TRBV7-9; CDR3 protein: CASSLGGTYGYTF
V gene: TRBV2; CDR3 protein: CASTQEVATNEKLFF
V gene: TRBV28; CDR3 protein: CASLLSSSYTEAFF
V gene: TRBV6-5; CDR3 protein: CASSPSINSPLHF